This TCR beta chain was recorded in a study of blood T cell repertoires in COVID-19 (dated by TCRdb to about 2020). Turning to the overall study: Samples covering the acute and convalescent phases of COVID-19 were provided by collaborators in the United States, Italy and Spain. A de-identified subject ID, COVID-19 status, age in years and sex were almost always included in the sample metadata. The prospective study material was composed of cDNA or gDNA derived from T cells, B-cell-depleted T cells, or PBMCs. Subjects who had been exposed to COVID-19, were actively infected with it, or had recovered from it provided the deeply sampled blood TCRbeta repertoires that made up the dataset. Samples were obtained from the ongoing ImmuneRACE study (first 160 participants) and from over 1,000 subjects provided by 6 global collaborators. The repertoires were released in a freely available public database meant as a resource for research on the immune response to SARS-CoV-2. HLA class I and class II types, where available, came from metadata supplied by the sample provider rather than from assay-based typing.

TCRbeta CDR3 regions were amplified from genomic DNA by means of the immunoSEQ Assay, a bias-controlled multiplex PCR. In the original analysis: The number of nucleated cells in each sample was estimated from the amplification of reference gene primers within the assay. Sequence reads were collapsed and filtered to measure the absolute abundance of every unique TCRbeta CDR3 rearrangement. For each sample, productive Simpson clonality was calculated as the square root of Simpson's diversity index across productive rearrangements. TCRdb obtained this table from immuneACCESS and retained in-frame rearrangements with V and J assigned. These tables miss some clones; where compared with another copy, unresolved V genes account for less than half of the shortfall, and the remainder is unexplained. The D gene and trimming were derived from the DNA, and the V and J assignments and clone size from that table. This sample lists 250,000 to 350,000 clones; approximately 90% were detected once. Approximately 1.2% of the sample comes from the top ten.

The paper as a whole reports these results and caveats: Clinical and demographic metadata were provided uncurated, with the amount varying by source and participant.

In the prospective study, participants were roughly 18 to 95 years old, resided in 20 to 30 geographic areas of the United States, and were enrolled through a virtual design. To assign participants to cohorts, the prospective study relied on clinical history that participants themselves reported in a screening survey and a study questionnaire. Recovered participants in ImmuneRACE Cohort 3 were defined as having two consecutive negative NP/OP PCR tests, clearance from a healthcare professional, or resolution of symptoms. In the prospective study, mobile phlebotomists collected whole blood, serum and a nasopharyngeal or oropharyngeal swab from each participant. Additional blood draws and questionnaires over a 2-month period could optionally be provided by prospective study participants. Before DNA extraction, prospective study blood samples were shipped either frozen or at room temperature. According to the germline V gene, CDR1 reads MNHEY and CDR2 reads SVGAGI. Trimming costs V 5 bases and J 5 bases, and their ends lie 10 bases apart. From cysteine to phenylalanine, the CDR3 is 14 amino acids long. Only the CDR3 portion is preserved as DNA: 42 bases, with reading frame beginning at the first base.

With regard to this clone: Its antigen remains undetermined. Base qualities are missing; no much larger clone stands one base away.

The chain is made from TRBV6-5 and TRBJ1-6; tentative D gene TRBD1, with 6 bases matching. This receptor was obtained from a woman in her twenties or thirties who had recovered from COVID-19. The sample taken for sequencing was PBMCs or T cells enriched from blood (not recorded which). The sequenced DNA: TGTGCCAGCAGTAACAGGGTTAATAATTCACCCCTCCACTTT. This translates into CASSNRVNNSPLHF.